This entry is about one T cell receptor beta chain. Its specific antigen is unknown. Base-call qualities are not available, and no considerably larger clone is one nucleotide away. TCRbeta CDR3 regions were amplified from genomic DNA using the immunoSEQ Assay, a bias-controlled multiplex PCR. Per the source publication's procedure: Nucleated cell counts per sample were estimated from amplification of reference gene primers within the assay. Sequence reads were collapsed and filtered to measure the absolute abundance of every unique TCRbeta CDR3 rearrangement. For each sample, productive Simpson clonality was calculated by taking the square root of Simpson's diversity index across productive rearrangements. This is the immuneACCESS table as TCRdb keeps it, with only in-frame sequences that have V and J called. A part of the clones is gone; compared with another copy, unresolved V genes explain less than half, and the rest is unexplained. The D gene and trimming were derived from the DNA, and the V and J assignments and clone size from that table. The sample table shows about 200,000 clones, and 90% to 95% are seen once. Clones ranked in the top ten supply around 0.8% of the sample.

The data were obtained in a study of blood T cell repertoires in COVID-19 (dated by TCRdb to about 2020). For the wider study: Samples from collaborators originated in the United States, Italy and Spain and spanned both the acute and convalescent phases of COVID-19. The prospective study material was composed of cDNA or gDNA derived from T cells, B-cell-depleted T cells, or PBMCs. Subjects who had been exposed to COVID-19, were actively infected with it, or had recovered from it provided the deeply sampled blood TCRbeta repertoires that made up the dataset. The repertoires were made available in a free public database intended to serve as a resource for research on the immune response to SARS-CoV-2. The samples were drawn from two sources: the first 160 participants of the ongoing ImmuneRACE study, and approximately 1,300 subjects contributed by 6 global collaborators. Sample metadata almost always included a de-identified subject ID, COVID-19 status, age in years and sex. HLA class I and class II types, where available, came from metadata supplied by the sample provider rather than from assay-based typing. What the study reported, not specific to this receptor: The quantity of clinical and demographic metadata differed by source and by participant and was supplied without curation.

One collaborating source in Seattle enrolled patients during active infection and followed them longitudinally through the course of disease. The collaborating institutions used their own protocols to collect whole blood in K2EDTA tubes. For TCRbeta analysis, collaborators shipped samples in one of three forms: frozen whole blood, isolated PBMCs, or DNA extracted from either of those sample types. The CDR3 holds 15 amino acids from the cysteine to the phenylalanine. Only the CDR3 DNA is retained, 45 bases long and in frame from the first base. V is pared back by 0 bases and J by 5 bases, with 11 bases lying between the germline termini. Via the germline V gene, CDR1 is MGHRA and CDR2 YSYEKL.

This receptor was taken from a man aged 25 to 40 with COVID-19, enrolled during active disease. The sequence links TRBV4-1 to TRBJ2-4, and the D gene may be TRBD2, 6 bases matching. Sequenced input: peripheral blood. The nucleotide sequence is TGCGCCAGCAGCCAAGACCACGGGGGTCAAAACATTCAGTACTTC. Its translation is CASSQDHGGQNIQYF.